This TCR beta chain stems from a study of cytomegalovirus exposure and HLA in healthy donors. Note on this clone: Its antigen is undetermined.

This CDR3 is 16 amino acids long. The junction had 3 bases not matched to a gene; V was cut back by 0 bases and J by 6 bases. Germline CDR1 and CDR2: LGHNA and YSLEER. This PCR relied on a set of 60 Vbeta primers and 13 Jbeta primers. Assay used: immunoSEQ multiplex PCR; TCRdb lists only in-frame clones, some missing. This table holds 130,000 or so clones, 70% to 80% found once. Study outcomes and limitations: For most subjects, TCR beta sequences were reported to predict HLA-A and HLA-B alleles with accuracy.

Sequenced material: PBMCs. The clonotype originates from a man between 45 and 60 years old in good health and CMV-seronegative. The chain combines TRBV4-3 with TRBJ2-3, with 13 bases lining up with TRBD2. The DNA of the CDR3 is TGCGCCAGCAGCCAAGAAATGACTAGCGGGAGGGATACGCAGTATTTT. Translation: CASSQEMTSGRDTQYF.